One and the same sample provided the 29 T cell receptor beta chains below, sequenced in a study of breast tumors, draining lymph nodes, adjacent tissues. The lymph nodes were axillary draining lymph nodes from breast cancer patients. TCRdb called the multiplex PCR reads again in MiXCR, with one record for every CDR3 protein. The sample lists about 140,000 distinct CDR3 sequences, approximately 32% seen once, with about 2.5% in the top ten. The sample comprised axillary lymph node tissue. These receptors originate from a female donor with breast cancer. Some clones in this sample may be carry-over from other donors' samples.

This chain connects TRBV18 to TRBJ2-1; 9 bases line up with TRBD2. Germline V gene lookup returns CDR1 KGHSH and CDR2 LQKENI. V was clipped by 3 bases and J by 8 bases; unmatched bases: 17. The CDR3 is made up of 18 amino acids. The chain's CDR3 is CASSPRADSGGLYDEQFF. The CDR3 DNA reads TGTGCCAGCTCACCGAGGGCCGATAGCGGGGGCCTGTACGATGAGCAGTTCTTC.

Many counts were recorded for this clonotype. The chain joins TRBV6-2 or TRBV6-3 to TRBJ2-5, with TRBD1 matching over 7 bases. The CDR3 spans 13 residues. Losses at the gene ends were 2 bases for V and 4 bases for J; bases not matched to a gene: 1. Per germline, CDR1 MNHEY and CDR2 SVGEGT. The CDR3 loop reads CASSYRGRETQYF. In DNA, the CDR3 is TGTGCCAGCAGTTACAGGGGGCGAGAGACCCAGTACTTC.

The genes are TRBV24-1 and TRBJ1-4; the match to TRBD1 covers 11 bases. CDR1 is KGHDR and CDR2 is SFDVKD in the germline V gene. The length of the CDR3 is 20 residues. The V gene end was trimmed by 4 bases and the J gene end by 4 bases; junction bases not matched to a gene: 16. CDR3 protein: CATSEFPGQGGEGFNEKLFF. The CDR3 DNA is TGTGCCACCAGTGAGTTCCCGGGACAGGGGGGCGAGGGGTTTAATGAAAAACTGTTTTTT.

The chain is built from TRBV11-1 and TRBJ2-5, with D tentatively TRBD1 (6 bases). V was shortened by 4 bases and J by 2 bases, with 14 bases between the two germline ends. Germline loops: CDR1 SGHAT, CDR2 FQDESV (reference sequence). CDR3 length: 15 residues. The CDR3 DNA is TGTGCCAGCAGCTCAGGGGTTAGAGCGCAAGAGACCCAGTACTTC. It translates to CASSSGVRAQETQYF.

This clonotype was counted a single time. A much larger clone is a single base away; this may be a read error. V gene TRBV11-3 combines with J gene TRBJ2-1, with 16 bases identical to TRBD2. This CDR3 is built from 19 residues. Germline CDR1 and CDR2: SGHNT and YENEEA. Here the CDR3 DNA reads TGTGCCAGCAGCTTAGAGGGACTAGCGGGGGGGAATTCCTACAATGCGCAGTTCTTC. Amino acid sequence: CASSLEGLAGGNSYNAQFF.

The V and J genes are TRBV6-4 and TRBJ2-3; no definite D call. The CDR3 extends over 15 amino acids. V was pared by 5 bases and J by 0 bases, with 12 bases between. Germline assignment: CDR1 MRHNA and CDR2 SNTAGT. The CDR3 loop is CASSRFGLSTDTQYF. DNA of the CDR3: TGTGCCAGCAGTCGTTTTGGGCTGAGCACAGATACGCAGTATTTT.

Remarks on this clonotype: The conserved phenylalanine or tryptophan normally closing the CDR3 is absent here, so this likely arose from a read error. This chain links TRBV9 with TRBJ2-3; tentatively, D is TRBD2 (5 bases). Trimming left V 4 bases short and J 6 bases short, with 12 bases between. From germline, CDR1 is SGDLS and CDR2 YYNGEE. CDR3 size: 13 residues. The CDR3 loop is CASSPHRGDTQYS. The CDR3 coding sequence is TGTGCCAGCAGCCCTCACCGCGGGGATACGCAGTATTCT.

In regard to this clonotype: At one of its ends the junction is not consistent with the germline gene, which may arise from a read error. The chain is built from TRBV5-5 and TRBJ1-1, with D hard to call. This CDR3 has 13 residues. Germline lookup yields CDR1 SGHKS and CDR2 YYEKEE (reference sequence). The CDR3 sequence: CASRLGRATKAFF. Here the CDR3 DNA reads TGTGCCAGCAGACTAGGCCGAGCCACTAAAGCTTTCTTT.

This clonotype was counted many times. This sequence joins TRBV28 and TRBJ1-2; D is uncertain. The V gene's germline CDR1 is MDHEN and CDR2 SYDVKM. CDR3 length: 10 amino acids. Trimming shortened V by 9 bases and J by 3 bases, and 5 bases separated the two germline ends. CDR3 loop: CASGDYGYTF. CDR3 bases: TGTGCCAGTGGAGACTATGGCTACACCTTC.

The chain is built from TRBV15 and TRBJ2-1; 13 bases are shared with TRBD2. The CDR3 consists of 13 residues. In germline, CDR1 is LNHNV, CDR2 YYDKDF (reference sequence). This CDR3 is CAYTSGGANEQFF. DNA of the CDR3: TGTGCTTACACTAGCGGGGGGGCGAATGAGCAGTTCTTC.

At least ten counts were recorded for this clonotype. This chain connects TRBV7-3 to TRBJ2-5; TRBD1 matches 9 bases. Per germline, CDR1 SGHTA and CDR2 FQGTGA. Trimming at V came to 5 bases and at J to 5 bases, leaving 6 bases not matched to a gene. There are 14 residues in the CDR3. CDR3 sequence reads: CASSQDRGSETQYF. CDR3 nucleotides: TGTGCCAGCAGCCAAGACAGGGGGTCCGAGACCCAGTACTTC.

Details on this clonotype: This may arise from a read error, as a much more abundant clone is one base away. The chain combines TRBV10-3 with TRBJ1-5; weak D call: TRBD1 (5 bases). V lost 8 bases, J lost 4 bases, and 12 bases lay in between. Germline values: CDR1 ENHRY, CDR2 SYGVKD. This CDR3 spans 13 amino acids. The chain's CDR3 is CAIAGGANQPQHF. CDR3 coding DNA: TGTGCCATCGCGGGGGGAGCGAATCAGCCCCAGCATTTT.

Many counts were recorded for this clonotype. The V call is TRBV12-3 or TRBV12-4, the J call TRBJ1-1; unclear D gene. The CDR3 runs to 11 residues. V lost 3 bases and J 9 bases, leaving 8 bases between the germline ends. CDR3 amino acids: CASSFGDKAFF. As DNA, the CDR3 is TGTGCCAGCAGTTTTGGAGACAAAGCTTTCTTT.

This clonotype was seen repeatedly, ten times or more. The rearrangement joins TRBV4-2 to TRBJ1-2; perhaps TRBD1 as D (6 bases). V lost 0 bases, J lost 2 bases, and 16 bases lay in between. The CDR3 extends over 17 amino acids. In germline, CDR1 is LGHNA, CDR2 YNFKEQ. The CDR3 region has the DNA TGTGCCAGCAGCCAAGATCCGGGTACAGGGATGAACTATGGCTACACCTTC. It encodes CASSQDPGTGMNYGYTF.

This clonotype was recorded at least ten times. Here the CDR3 reads CSAVGQPTQPQHF. The CDR3 nucleotides read TGCAGTGCTGTGGGACAGCCGACTCAGCCCCAGCATTTT. The V gene is TRBV20-1, the J gene TRBJ1-5; TRBD1 matches at 7 bases. The CDR3 is 13 amino acids. Germline assignment: CDR1 DFQATT and CDR2 SNEGSKA (reference sequence). V trimming: 5 bases; J trimming: 6 bases; junction bases outside the gene matches: 7.

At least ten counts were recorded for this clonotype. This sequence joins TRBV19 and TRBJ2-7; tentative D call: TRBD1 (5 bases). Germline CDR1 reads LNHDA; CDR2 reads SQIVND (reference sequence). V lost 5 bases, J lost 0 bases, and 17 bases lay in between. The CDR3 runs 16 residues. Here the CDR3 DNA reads TGTGCCAGTAGTGGGATCTATACAGGAAGCTCCTACGAGCAGTACTTC. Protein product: CASSGIYTGSSYEQYF.

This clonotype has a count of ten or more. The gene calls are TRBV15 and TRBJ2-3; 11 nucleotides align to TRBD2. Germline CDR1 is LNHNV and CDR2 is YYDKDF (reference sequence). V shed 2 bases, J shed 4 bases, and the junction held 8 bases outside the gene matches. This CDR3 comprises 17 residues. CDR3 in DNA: TGTGCCACCAGCAGACCCGTAGCGGGGGGGCCCGCAGATACGCAGTATTTT. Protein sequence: CATSRPVAGGPADTQYF.

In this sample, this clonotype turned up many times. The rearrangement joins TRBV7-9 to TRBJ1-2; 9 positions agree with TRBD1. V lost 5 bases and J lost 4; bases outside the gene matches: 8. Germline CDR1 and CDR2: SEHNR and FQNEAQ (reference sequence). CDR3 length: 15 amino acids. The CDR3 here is CASSPPDRGIYGYTF. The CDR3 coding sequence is TGTGCCAGCAGCCCGCCGGACAGGGGAATCTATGGCTACACCTTC. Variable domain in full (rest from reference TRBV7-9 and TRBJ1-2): DTGVSQNPRHKITKRGQNVTFRCDPISEHNRLYWYRQTLGQGPEFLTYFQNEAQLEKSRLLSDRFSAERPKGSFSTLEIQRTEQGDSAMYLCASSPPDRGIYGYTFGSGTRLTVV.

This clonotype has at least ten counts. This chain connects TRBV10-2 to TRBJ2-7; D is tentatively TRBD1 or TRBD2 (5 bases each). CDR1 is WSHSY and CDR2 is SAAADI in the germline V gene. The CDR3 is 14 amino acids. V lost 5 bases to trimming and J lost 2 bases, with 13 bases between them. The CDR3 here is CASSRQPTTYEQYF. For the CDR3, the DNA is TGCGCCAGCAGTCGACAGCCGACTACCTACGAGCAGTACTTC.

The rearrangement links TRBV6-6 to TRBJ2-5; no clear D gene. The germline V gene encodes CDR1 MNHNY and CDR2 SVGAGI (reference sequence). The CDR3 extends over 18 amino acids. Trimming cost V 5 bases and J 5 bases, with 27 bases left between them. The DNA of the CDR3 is TGTGCCAGCAGTCACAACGGCCCTTCTGGAACTTACGGGGAGACCCAGTACTTC. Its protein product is CASSHNGPSGTYGETQYF.

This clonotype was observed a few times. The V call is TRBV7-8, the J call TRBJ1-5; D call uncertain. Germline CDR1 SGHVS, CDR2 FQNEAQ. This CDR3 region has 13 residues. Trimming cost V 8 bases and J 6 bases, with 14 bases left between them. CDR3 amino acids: CASGKRRGQPQHF. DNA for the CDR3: TGTGCCAGCGGCAAGAGACGGGGTCAGCCCCAGCATTTT.

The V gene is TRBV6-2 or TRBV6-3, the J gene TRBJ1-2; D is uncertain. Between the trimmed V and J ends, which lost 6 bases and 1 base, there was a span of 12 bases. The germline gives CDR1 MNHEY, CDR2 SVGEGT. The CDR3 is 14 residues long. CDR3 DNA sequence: TGTGCCAGCAGGCCCTCGGGGAGTAACTATGGCTACACCTTC. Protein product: CASRPSGSNYGYTF.

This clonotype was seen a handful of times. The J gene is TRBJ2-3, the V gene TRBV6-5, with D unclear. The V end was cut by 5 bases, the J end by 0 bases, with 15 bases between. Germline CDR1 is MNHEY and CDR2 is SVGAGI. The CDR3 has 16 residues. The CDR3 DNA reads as TGTGCCAGCAGTCACATCGAAGGGATAAGCACAGATACGCAGTATTTT. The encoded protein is CASSHIEGISTDTQYF.

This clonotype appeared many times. CDR3 in amino acids: CASSLGAVGNEQFF. The CDR3 DNA is TGTGCCAGCAGCTTAGGGGCCGTCGGAAATGAGCAGTTCTTC. This chain uses TRBV7-3 with TRBJ2-1; weak D call: TRBD1 (5 bases). V lost 2 bases to trimming and J lost 7 bases, with 12 bases between them. This CDR3 has 14 residues. Per the germline V gene, CDR1 is SGHTA and CDR2 is FQGTGA.

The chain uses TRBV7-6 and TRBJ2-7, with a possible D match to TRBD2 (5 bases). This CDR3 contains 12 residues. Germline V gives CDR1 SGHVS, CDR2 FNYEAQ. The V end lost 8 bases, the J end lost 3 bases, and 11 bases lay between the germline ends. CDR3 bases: TGTGCCAGCGGGAGCCAAGACTACGAGCAGTACGTC. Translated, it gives CASGSQDYEQYV.

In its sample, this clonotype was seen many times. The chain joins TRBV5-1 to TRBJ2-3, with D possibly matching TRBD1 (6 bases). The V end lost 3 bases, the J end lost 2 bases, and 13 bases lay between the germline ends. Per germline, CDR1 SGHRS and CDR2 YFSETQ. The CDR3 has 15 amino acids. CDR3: CASSWTALTTDTQYF. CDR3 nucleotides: TGCGCCAGCAGCTGGACAGCACTAACCACAGATACGCAGTATTTT.

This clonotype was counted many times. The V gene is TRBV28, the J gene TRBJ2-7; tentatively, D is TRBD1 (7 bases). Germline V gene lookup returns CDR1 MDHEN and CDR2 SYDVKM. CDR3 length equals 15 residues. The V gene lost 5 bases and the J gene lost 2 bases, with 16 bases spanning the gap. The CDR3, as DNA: TGTGCCAGCAGTCGAGGCAGGGGGAGGACCTACGAGCAGTACTTC. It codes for CASSRGRGRTYEQYF.

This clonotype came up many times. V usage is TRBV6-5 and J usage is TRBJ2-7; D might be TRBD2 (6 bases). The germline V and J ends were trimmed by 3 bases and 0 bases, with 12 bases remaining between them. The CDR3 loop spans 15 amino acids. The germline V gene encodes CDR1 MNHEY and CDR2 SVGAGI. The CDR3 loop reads CASSYNRDSSYEQYF. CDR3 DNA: TGTGCCAGCAGTTATAACCGGGACTCCTCCTACGAGCAGTACTTC.

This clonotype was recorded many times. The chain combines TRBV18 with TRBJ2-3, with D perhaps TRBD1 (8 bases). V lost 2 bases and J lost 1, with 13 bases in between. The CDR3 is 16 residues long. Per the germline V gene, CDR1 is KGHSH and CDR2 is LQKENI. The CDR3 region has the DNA TGTGCCAGCTCACCAGACACAGGGGGGGGCACAGATACGCAGTATTTT. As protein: CASSPDTGGGTDTQYF.